Shown below are 7 T cell receptor beta chains from a single sample sequenced in a study of T-cell reconstitution after alpha-beta-depleted transplantation in children. The TCRbeta library was prepared with unique molecular identifiers. TCRdb reanalysed the PCR reads using MiXCR and keeps one entry per CDR3 protein. This sample has fewer than 550,000 distinct CDR3 sequences, with under 12% found just once. The sequencing here drew on PBMCs, taken before TCRalphabeta/CD19-depleted stem cell transplant. The receptors stem from a child aged 2 to 10 with inherited bone marrow failure, due to receive a stem cell transplant.

Ten or more counts support this clonotype. The gene calls are TRBV6-5 and TRBJ2-1, with 11 bases that match TRBD2. The CDR3 length is 15 residues. Germline V gene data show CDR1 as MNHEY and CDR2 as SVGAGI. V trimming: 4 bases; J trimming: 7 bases; junction bases outside the gene matches: 6. The CDR3 DNA reads TGTGCCAGCAGTTCGCTAGCGGGAGGTGGGAATGAGCAGTTCTTC. Its protein is CASSSLAGGGNEQFF.

This clonotype was picked up many times. This CDR3 is CSARDPAAYNEQFF. The CDR3 DNA sequence: TGCAGTGCTAGAGATCCCGCCGCATACAATGAGCAGTTCTTC. The V gene is TRBV20-1, the J gene TRBJ2-1, with D uncertain. The ends were cut back, 0 bases at V and 4 bases at J, with 10 bases in the middle. Germline values: CDR1 DFQATT, CDR2 SNEGSKA (reference sequence). CDR3 size: 14 residues.

In its sample, this clonotype was seen many times. V is TRBV7-8 and J is TRBJ2-3; 8 bases line up with TRBD1. After removal of 5 bases from V and 4 bases from J, the junction contained 8 bases not matched to a gene. Germline-derived CDR1 and CDR2 are SGHVS and FQNEAQ. The CDR3 sequence is 15 residues long. The CDR3 coding sequence is TGTGCCAGCAGCGAGCGGACAGGGAGCGCAGATACGCAGTATTTT. Protein: CASSERTGSADTQYF.

This clonotype was counted between two and nine times. The V gene is TRBV7-9, the J gene TRBJ1-1; no reliable D call. CDR1 SEHNR and CDR2 FQNEAQ come from the germline V gene (reference sequence). Trimming shortened V by 1 base and J by 7 bases, and 10 bases separated the two germline ends. CDR3 size: 13 residues. The CDR3 DNA sequence: TGTGCCAGCAGCTTAGTTGGCAGCGGTGAAGCTTTCTTT. Protein sequence: CASSLVGSGEAFF. The full variable domain, with the rest looked up from reference TRBV7-9 and TRBJ1-1, is DTGVSQNPRHKITKRGQNVTFRCDPISEHNRLYWYRQTLGQGPEFLTYFQNEAQLEKSRLLSDRFSAERPKGSFSTLEIQRTEQGDSAMYLCASSLVGSGEAFFGQGTRLTVV.

This clonotype was detected ten times or more. The rearrangement joins TRBV27 to TRBJ2-7; TRBD2 aligns across 7 bases. The germline V gene encodes CDR1 MNHEY and CDR2 SMNVEV (reference sequence). The CDR3 is 15 amino acids. The junction had 10 bases not matched to a gene; V was cut back by 7 bases and J by 1 base. The CDR3 nucleotides are TGTGCCAGCACCTCGCCCTCTAGCGGTTCCTACGAGCAGTACTTC. The encoded protein is CASTSPSSGSYEQYF.

The genes are TRBV2 and TRBJ2-1, with D tentatively TRBD2 (6 bases). The CDR3 extends over 15 amino acids. V lost 7 bases and J 4 bases, leaving 17 bases between the germline ends. CDR1 and CDR2 from the germline V gene are SNHLY and FYNNEI. CDR3 loop: CASKARSGLYNEQFF. The DNA for the CDR3 is TGTGCCAGCAAGGCAAGGAGCGGGTTATACAATGAGCAGTTCTTC.

This clonotype has just a few counts. The J gene is TRBJ2-5, the V gene TRBV2, with D possibly matching TRBD2 (7 bases). V gave up 7 bases and J gave up 5 bases, with 20 bases separating them. The CDR3 loop spans 15 amino acids. CDR1 is SNHLY and CDR2 is FYNNEI in the germline V gene. The CDR3 loop reads CASIKQGGTTETQYF. DNA of the CDR3: TGTGCCAGCATTAAACAGGGAGGGACTACGGAGACCCAGTACTTC.